This T cell receptor (beta chain) appears in the sequencing data of a study of blood T cell repertoires in COVID-19. Generated by immunoSEQ multiplex PCR, the TCRdb table keeps only in-frame clones and is missing some. The profile shows a few hundred thousand clones, just under 90% of them singletons. Two negative PCRs, clearance, or symptom resolution were required of recovered Cohort 3 donors. CDR1 is SGDLS and CDR2 is YYNGEE in the germline V gene. The CDR3 spans 14 residues. V was pared by 3 bases and J by 5 bases, with 14 bases between. This TCR came from a man in his thirties or forties who had recovered from COVID-19. The chain combines TRBV9 with TRBJ1-2; the D gene is possibly TRBD1 (6 bases). The sequencing sample was made of PBMCs or T cells enriched from blood (not recorded which). DNA for the CDR3: TGTGCCAGCAGCGGGGGACACAGGGTTTATGGCTACACCTTC. Translating gives CASSGGHRVYGYTF.